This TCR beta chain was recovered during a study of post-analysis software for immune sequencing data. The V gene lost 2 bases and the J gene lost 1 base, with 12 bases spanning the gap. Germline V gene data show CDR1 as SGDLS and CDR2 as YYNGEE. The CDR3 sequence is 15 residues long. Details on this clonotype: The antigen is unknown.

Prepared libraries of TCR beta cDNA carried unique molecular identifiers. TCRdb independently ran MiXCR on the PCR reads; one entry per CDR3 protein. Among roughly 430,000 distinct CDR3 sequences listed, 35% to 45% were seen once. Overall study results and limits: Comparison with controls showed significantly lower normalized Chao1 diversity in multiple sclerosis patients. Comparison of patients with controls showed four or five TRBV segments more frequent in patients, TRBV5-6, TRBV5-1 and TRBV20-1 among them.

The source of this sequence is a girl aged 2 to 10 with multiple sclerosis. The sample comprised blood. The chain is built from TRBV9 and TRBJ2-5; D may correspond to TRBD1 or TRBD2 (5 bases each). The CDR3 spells CASSVVGAVQETQYF. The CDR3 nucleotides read TGTGCCAGCAGCGTTGTCGGGGCCGTCCAAGAGACCCAGTACTTC.